These 26 T cell receptor beta chains came from one sample sequenced in a study of post-analysis software for immune sequencing data. Study-wide results and limits: With TRBV5-6, TRBV5-1 and TRBV20-1 included, 5 or 6 TRBV segments were more frequent in patients than in controls.

Presence of unique molecular identifiers characterized the TCR beta cDNA libraries. TCRdb used MiXCR to reprocess the PCR reads, holding one entry per CDR3 protein. This sample yields 350,000 to 450,000 distinct CDR3 sequences, of which roughly 38% are seen a single time; over 10% belongs to the top ten. No antigen has been assigned to these receptors. Sequencing input: blood. The receptors were gathered from a girl between 5 and 17 years old with multiple sclerosis.

This chain joins TRBV29-1 and TRBJ1-2, with TRBD1 as a possible D gene (6 bases). Trimming removed 3 bases from V and 1 base from J, with 15 bases in between. CDR1 is SQVTM and CDR2 is ANQGSEA in the germline V gene. The CDR3 consists of 15 residues. The CDR3 reads CSVEARQGSNYGYTF. The CDR3, as DNA: TGCAGCGTTGAGGCTCGGCAGGGGAGTAACTATGGCTACACCTTC. Looking up the rest from reference TRBV29-1 and TRBJ1-2 gives the full variable domain: SAVISQKPSRDICQRGTSLTIQCQVDSQVTMMFWYRQQPGQSLTLIATANQGSEATYESGFVIDKFPISRPNLTFSTLTVSNMSPEDSSIYLCSVEARQGSNYGYTFGSGTRLTVV.

The genes are TRBV5-1 and TRBJ2-7, with TRBD1 matching over 9 bases. The V and J ends lost 4 bases and 2 bases, in that order; junction bases with no gene match: 7. The germline V gene has CDR1 SGHRS and CDR2 YFSETQ. The CDR3 runs to 15 residues. This CDR3 is CASSRSGQGTYEQYF. The CDR3 DNA reads TGCGCCAGCAGCCGCTCGGGACAGGGTACCTACGAGCAGTACTTC.

The rearrangement links TRBV20-1 to TRBJ2-7; 8 bases agree with TRBD1. CDR1 and CDR2 (germline): DFQATT, SNEGSKA (reference sequence). The ends lost 3 bases at V and 6 bases at J; junction bases unmatched: 16. The CDR3 loop spans 16 amino acids. The CDR3 loop reads CSASPVEDRVFREQYF. The CDR3 nucleotides read TGCAGTGCTAGTCCAGTGGAGGACAGGGTTTTCCGCGAGCAGTACTTC.

This clonotype was detected many times. This chain connects TRBV20-1 to TRBJ2-3; 7 bases map to TRBD1. Germline V gives CDR1 DFQATT, CDR2 SNEGSKA (reference sequence). Germline trimming cut 5 bases from V and 5 bases from J; bases unmatched to any gene: 10. This CDR3 is 14 amino acids long. The CDR3 sequence: CSALRTGMLDTQYF. In DNA, the CDR3 is TGCAGTGCTTTACGGACAGGAATGTTAGATACGCAGTATTTT.

The V gene is TRBV20-1, the J gene TRBJ1-5; 7 bases agree with TRBD1. Germline CDR1 and CDR2: DFQATT and SNEGSKA (reference sequence). The CDR3 loop spans 15 amino acids. V lost 4 bases to trimming and J lost 0 bases; unmatched junction nucleotides: 6. The CDR3, as DNA: TGCAGTGCTACCCCGGGACAGCCTAGCAATCAGCCCCAGCATTTT. Its translation is CSATPGQPSNQPQHF.

This clonotype was found a few times. CDR3 nucleotides: TGCGCCAGCAGCCAACAAACGTGGACAGAGAACACTGAAGCTTTCTTT. This gives the protein CASSQQTWTENTEAFF. This sequence joins TRBV4-3 and TRBJ1-1; TRBD1 is a possible D gene (6 bases). The CDR3 loop spans 16 amino acids. The V end was cut by 2 bases, the J end by 1 base, with 14 bases between. CDR1 LGHNA and CDR2 YSLEER come from the germline V gene.

V usage is TRBV4-2 and J usage is TRBJ2-3; a weak D match, TRBD2 (5 bases). From germline, CDR1 is LGHNA and CDR2 YNFKEQ. Trimming stripped 3 bases from V and 4 bases from J, with 11 bases between. The CDR3 length is 14 residues. The CDR3 loop is CASSQLTGADTQYF. The DNA for the CDR3 is TGTGCCAGCAGCCAGTTGACCGGGGCAGATACGCAGTATTTT.

The chain couples TRBV5-5 to TRBJ2-7; D possibly corresponds to TRBD1 (6 bases). Per the germline V gene, CDR1 is SGHKS and CDR2 is YYEKEE (reference sequence). Trimming shortened V by 0 bases and J by 2 bases, and 9 bases separated the two germline ends. This CDR3 is built from 14 residues. CDR3 loop: CASSLVTGTYEQYF. The CDR3 DNA sequence: TGTGCCAGCAGCTTGGTAACAGGGACCTACGAGCAGTACTTC.

In its sample, this clonotype was seen a few times. The chain joins TRBV12-5 to TRBJ2-3, with a possible D match to TRBD2 (7 bases). The V end was cut by 5 bases, the J end by 2 bases, with 14 bases between. The CDR3 contains 15 residues. CDR1 LGHNT and CDR2 FRNRAP come from the germline V gene. CDR3 sequence (DNA): TGTGCTAGTGGTCCCCCGGGGGGCCTCACAGATACGCAGTATTTT. Protein sequence: CASGPPGGLTDTQYF.

This clonotype was seen only once. V usage is TRBV12-3 or TRBV12-4 and J usage is TRBJ1-1; no firm D call. CDR3 length: 15 amino acids. Between the trimmed V and J ends, which lost 2 bases and 0 bases, there was a span of 10 bases. The CDR3 reads CASSLQRIMNTEAFF. The CDR3 DNA sequence: TGTGCCAGCAGTTTACAAAGGATTATGAACACTGAAGCTTTCTTT.

The chain links TRBV12-3 or TRBV12-4 to TRBJ1-1; D remains ambiguous. This CDR3 contains 13 residues. V was shortened by 7 bases and J by 8 bases, with 17 bases between the two germline ends. CDR3 region: CASTVFGGSEAFF. The CDR3 DNA is TGTGCCAGCACGGTTTTTGGAGGCAGCGAAGCTTTCTTT.

This clonotype was counted between two and nine times. The J gene is TRBJ2-3, the V gene TRBV27; TRBD1 agrees at 9 bases. CDR1 is MNHEY and CDR2 is SMNVEV in the germline V gene (reference sequence). There are 18 residues in the CDR3. Trimming removed 8 bases from V and 0 bases from J; junction bases left unmatched: 15. The CDR3 sequence: CASSEEPTGGPSTDTQYF. As DNA, the CDR3 is TGTGCCAGCTCAGAGGAGCCTACAGGGGGCCCTAGCACAGATACGCAGTATTTT.

This clonotype was seen more than once but under ten times. This chain joins TRBV6-5 and TRBJ1-1; D call uncertain. CDR3 size: 15 residues. Looked up from germline, CDR1 is MNHEY and CDR2 is SVGAGI. V lost 2 bases and J lost 1, with 11 bases in between. Here the CDR3 DNA reads TGTGCCAGCAGTTACAGCGGAAGGCGGAACACTGAAGCTTTCTTT. Amino acids: CASSYSGRRNTEAFF.

The chain joins TRBV5-8 to TRBJ2-3, with a tentative D call TRBD1 (5 bases). The length of the CDR3 is 15 residues. The V gene lost 2 bases and the J gene lost 6 bases, with 16 bases spanning the gap. The V gene's germline CDR1 is SGHTS and CDR2 YDEGEE. CDR3 protein: CASSFLGHGKDTQYF. CDR3 DNA sequence: TGTGCCAGCAGCTTCTTGGGGCATGGCAAGGATACGCAGTATTTT.

The CDR3 sequence is CASSPGLFSYNEQFF. The CDR3 nucleotides read TGTGCCAGCAGCCCCGGACTCTTCTCCTACAATGAGCAGTTCTTC. The genes are TRBV27 and TRBJ2-1; possibly TRBD2 for D (5 bases). CDR3 size: 15 residues. Trimming removed 6 bases at V and 0 bases at J, with 12 bases between. Germline V gene data show CDR1 as MNHEY and CDR2 as SMNVEV (reference sequence).

This chain uses TRBV6-5 with TRBJ1-5, with 7 bases aligning to TRBD1. The CDR3 is made up of 15 amino acids. V lost 6 bases to trimming and J lost 1 base; unmatched junction nucleotides: 6. Germline CDR1 and CDR2: MNHEY and SVGAGI. CDR3 amino acids: CASRLTGTSNQPQHF. The CDR3 region has the DNA TGTGCCAGCAGATTGACAGGGACAAGCAATCAGCCCCAGCATTTT.

The sample holds a few counts of this clonotype. The chain recombines TRBV7-3 with TRBJ2-1; no clear D. The ends were cut back, 3 bases at V and 6 bases at J, with 9 bases in the middle. Germline values: CDR1 SGHTA, CDR2 FQGTGA. The CDR3 is 13 residues long. CDR3 coding DNA: TGTGCCAGCAGCTTCACTGTGCCCAATGAGCAGTTCTTC. Amino acid sequence: CASSFTVPNEQFF.

The rearrangement uses TRBV7-3 and TRBJ2-3, with 12 bases lining up with TRBD2. V trimming: 3 bases; J trimming: 3 bases; junction bases outside the gene matches: 4. Germline V CDR1 and CDR2: SGHTA, FQGTGA. The CDR3 loop spans 16 amino acids. CDR3 amino acids: CASSFSGTSGTDTQYF. CDR3 coding DNA: TGTGCCAGCAGCTTCTCCGGGACTAGCGGGACAGATACGCAGTATTTT.

This clonotype has just one count. A read error may produce the germline difference seen at one junction end. The gene calls are TRBV10-3 and TRBJ2-1; tentatively, D is TRBD1 (5 bases). This CDR3 is 16 amino acids long. Germline-derived CDR1 and CDR2 are ENHRY and SYGVKD. Here the CDR3 reads CASSEGVGPSRNEQFF. The CDR3 coding sequence is TGTGCCAGCAGTGAAGGGGTGGGGCCCTCCCGCAATGAGCAGTTCTTC.

The chain is built from TRBV12-3 or TRBV12-4 and TRBJ2-5; unclear D gene. This CDR3 comprises 11 residues. V shed 4 bases and J shed 5 bases, with 5 bases lying between them. CDR3 protein: CASSSVETQYF. DNA for the CDR3: TGTGCCAGCAGTTCCGTGGAGACCCAGTACTTC.

The rearrangement links TRBV6-2 or TRBV6-3 to TRBJ2-7; TRBD1 matches at 7 bases. This CDR3 is 15 amino acids long. The V gene end was trimmed by 5 bases and the J gene end by 0 bases; junction bases not matched to a gene: 7. Germline assignment: CDR1 MNHEY and CDR2 SVGEGT. The CDR3 region is CASSRQGRTSYEQYF. Written as DNA, the CDR3 is TGTGCCAGCAGTCGACAGGGCCGGACCTCCTACGAGCAGTACTTC.

This chain joins TRBV6-2 or TRBV6-3 and TRBJ2-1; D could derive from TRBD1 or TRBD2 (6 bases each). Deletions cut 2 bases from V and 6 bases from J, with 11 bases between. The CDR3 contains 14 residues. Looked up from germline, CDR1 is MNHEY and CDR2 is SVGEGT. Here the CDR3 reads CASSYTGRINEQFF. The CDR3, as DNA: TGTGCCAGCAGTTACACAGGGAGGATCAATGAGCAGTTCTTC.

The rearrangement uses TRBV4-3 and TRBJ1-1; 7 positions match TRBD1. Germline CDR1 is LGHNA and CDR2 is YSLEER. V dropped 1 base and J dropped 3; count of bases not matched to a gene: 8. The CDR3 has 16 amino acids. The CDR3 sequence is CASSQGRGLGDTEAFF. CDR3 sequence (DNA): TGCGCCAGCAGCCAAGGGAGGGGGCTGGGGGACACTGAAGCTTTCTTT.

The chain has TRBV29-1 and TRBJ1-1, with D hard to call. Germline CDR1 and CDR2: SQVTM and ANQGSEA. The CDR3 length is 15 residues. Trimming removed 1 base at V and 1 base at J, with 13 bases between. The CDR3 sequence is CSVEVAGLGNTEAFF. The DNA for the CDR3 is TGCAGCGTTGAAGTGGCCGGGCTTGGGAACACTGAAGCTTTCTTT. Together with reference TRBV29-1 and TRBJ1-1, the CDR3 gives the full variable domain: SAVISQKPSRDICQRGTSLTIQCQVDSQVTMMFWYRQQPGQSLTLIATANQGSEATYESGFVIDKFPISRPNLTFSTLTVSNMSPEDSSIYLCSVEVAGLGNTEAFFGQGTRLTVV.

The chain links TRBV6-5 to TRBJ2-7; D may be TRBD1 or TRBD2 (7 bases each). The V gene's germline CDR1 is MNHEY and CDR2 SVGAGI. V gave up 10 bases and J gave up 3 bases, with 16 bases separating them. The CDR3 runs to 13 residues. The CDR3 DNA sequence: TGTGCCACAGGGGGGGGCAACATCTACGAGCAGTACTTC. As protein: CATGGGNIYEQYF.

This clonotype was found a few times. V gene TRBV12-5 combines with J gene TRBJ2-1; 9 bases map to TRBD1. With V trimmed by 6 bases and J by 4 bases, 4 bases remained unmatched. The CDR3 length is 14 residues. Germline CDR1 is LGHNT and CDR2 is FRNRAP. The CDR3 protein is CASGAGTGYNEQFF. CDR3 nucleotide sequence: TGTGCTAGTGGCGCCGGGACAGGGTACAATGAGCAGTTCTTC.